At least ten counts were recorded for the clone carrying this T cell receptor beta chain. Its antigen is currently unknown. The method was immunoSEQ multiplex PCR; TCRdb's version includes in-frame clones alone and lacks a portion of them. The sample yields 24,000 or so clones, without any singletons. Treatment was busulfan-fludarabine conditioning, a marrow graft, and cyclophosphamide on days +3 and +4. Germline CDR1 is SGHTA and CDR2 is FQGNSA. The CDR3 totals 16 residues. Between the trimmed V and J ends, which lost 1 base and 2 bases, there was a span of 13 bases. The data originate from a study of T cells after posttransplantation cyclophosphamide. Broader study findings: Tissue-infiltrating T cells from skin or gut overlapped little with blood T cells. Donor CD8+ memory clones often dominated recipient blood repertoires at later times. TRB clonality was highly associated with recipient CMV seropositivity and reactivation.

The chain has TRBV7-2 and TRBJ2-3, with D tentatively TRBD2 (7 bases). This receptor was identified in a male patient younger than 35 who received an allogeneic stem cell transplant from a related donor, was CMV-positive, and had no GVHD. Some T cells may have come from the graft donor. Sequenced material: PBMCs, taken after allogeneic stem cell transplant with posttransplant cyclophosphamide. The CDR3 sequence: CASSLVGGATTDTQYF. In DNA form, the CDR3 reads TGTGCCAGCAGCTTAGTGGGGGGGGCCACCACAGATACGCAGTATTTT.